These T cell receptor beta chains were read from a single sample in a study of OX40 agonist ivuxolimab in advanced cancers. Some clones are missing from TCRdb's copy, which holds only in-frame ones; the method was immunoSEQ multiplex PCR. The sample lists 70,000 or so clones; approximately 93% were seen once. The material was CD4+ or CD8+ T cells sorted from blood, obtained in a trial of the OX40 agonist ivuxolimab. The receptors originated from an adult with an advanced solid tumor such as melanoma, head and neck, liver or kidney cancer. Both conserved end residues are part of each CDR3. Each record gives: D gene, J gene, clone size, V gene, CDR3 DNA, CDR3 protein. D genes are given only for firm matches. Rows may omit the clone size; those that give it use once, few, many or a size class.

d_call: .; j_call: TRBJ2-5; clone_size: few; v_call: TRBV5-6; cdr3_nt: TGTGCCAGCAGCTTGGTGCCAGACCAAGAGACCCAGTACTTC; cdr3_aa: CASSLVPDQETQYF
d_call: .; j_call: TRBJ2-7; clone_size: .; v_call: TRBV21-1; cdr3_nt: TGTGCCAGCAGCAAAGGGTTAAGGGGTCCCTACGAGCAGTACTTC; cdr3_aa: CASSKGLRGPYEQYF
d_call: .; j_call: TRBJ1-2; clone_size: .; v_call: TRBV6-5; cdr3_nt: TGTGCCAGCAGTTATTCCGGGCCCATCAACTATGGCTACACCTTC; cdr3_aa: CASSYSGPINYGYTF
d_call: .; j_call: TRBJ1-3; clone_size: few; v_call: TRBV28; cdr3_nt: TGTGCCAGCAATACACAGGGATGGGGCTCTGGAAACACCATATATTTT; cdr3_aa: CASNTQGWGSGNTIYF
d_call: .; j_call: TRBJ2-6; clone_size: .; v_call: TRBV5-1; cdr3_nt: TGCGCCAGCAGCTTGGAGGGCCGGGGGGCCAACGTCCTGACTTTC; cdr3_aa: CASSLEGRGANVLTF
d_call: TRBD2; j_call: TRBJ2-7; clone_size: once; v_call: TRBV7-2; cdr3_nt: TGTGCCAGCAGCTTCCACAGCCCTAGGGTAGCGGGAGTCGTCGAGCAGTACTTC; cdr3_aa: CASSFHSPRVAGVVEQYF
d_call: TRBD2; j_call: TRBJ2-2; clone_size: .; v_call: TRBV4-2; cdr3_nt: TGTGCCAGCAGCCAAGATATTGGGGGGGCCGGGGAGCTGTTTTTT; cdr3_aa: CASSQDIGGAGELFF
d_call: .; j_call: TRBJ2-3; clone_size: .; v_call: TRBV7-6; cdr3_nt: TGTGCCAGCAGCCGTTTGGGGTCAGATACGCAGTATTTT; cdr3_aa: CASSRLGSDTQYF
d_call: .; j_call: TRBJ1-5; clone_size: few; v_call: TRBV7-2; cdr3_nt: TGTGCCAGCAGCCCTTATAGCAATCAGCCCCAGCATTTT; cdr3_aa: CASSPYSNQPQHF
d_call: TRBD2; j_call: TRBJ2-1; clone_size: .; v_call: TRBV6-1; cdr3_nt: TGTGCCAGCATTTGGACTAGCGGGACCTACAATGAGCAGTTCTTC; cdr3_aa: CASIWTSGTYNEQFF
d_call: .; j_call: TRBJ1-5; clone_size: few; v_call: TRBV6-1; cdr3_nt: TGTGCCAGCAGTGAAGCGGGGGGGGCAGGGGCTAGCAATCAGCCCCAGCATTTT; cdr3_aa: CASSEAGGAGASNQPQHF
d_call: TRBD2; j_call: TRBJ2-1; clone_size: .; v_call: TRBV5-1; cdr3_nt: TGCGCCAGCAGCTCACTAGCGGGAGGCTCTCCGAACAATGAGCAGTTCTTC; cdr3_aa: CASSSLAGGSPNNEQFF
d_call: .; j_call: TRBJ1-1; clone_size: few; v_call: TRBV11-2; cdr3_nt: TGTGCCAGCAGCTCGTGGCAGAGGAACACTGAAGCTTTCTTT; cdr3_aa: CASSSWQRNTEAFF
d_call: .; j_call: TRBJ2-7; clone_size: .; v_call: TRBV19; cdr3_nt: TGTGCCAGTAGTGGGGGACGGGACACCTACGAGCAGTACTTC; cdr3_aa: CASSGGRDTYEQYF
d_call: TRBD1; j_call: TRBJ2-3; clone_size: .; v_call: TRBV7-8; cdr3_nt: TGTGCCAGCAGCTTAGACAGGGGAACAGATACGCAGTATTTT; cdr3_aa: CASSLDRGTDTQYF
d_call: .; j_call: TRBJ1-2; clone_size: .; v_call: TRBV9; cdr3_nt: TGTGCCAGCAGCGATGTAACAGGTTTCGATGGCTACACCTTC; cdr3_aa: CASSDVTGFDGYTF
d_call: .; j_call: TRBJ2-3; clone_size: .; v_call: TRBV6-6; cdr3_nt: TGTGCCAGCAGTTACGCCCAGAAGCCAGATACGCAGTATTTT; cdr3_aa: CASSYAQKPDTQYF
d_call: TRBD1; j_call: TRBJ2-7; clone_size: .; v_call: TRBV25-1; cdr3_nt: TGTGCCAGCAGTAACGACAGGGGGCGCTTCTACGAGCAGTACTTC; cdr3_aa: CASSNDRGRFYEQYF
d_call: .; j_call: TRBJ1-5; clone_size: .; v_call: TRBV7-2; cdr3_nt: TGTGCCAGCAGCTTATGGCCCCTGACCTGGCCAAATAGCAATCAGCCCCAGCATTTT; cdr3_aa: CASSLWPLTWPNSNQPQHF
d_call: .; j_call: TRBJ1-5; clone_size: .; v_call: TRBV19; cdr3_nt: TGTGCCAGTAGGGGACACTATAGCAATCAGCCCCAGCATTTT; cdr3_aa: CASRGHYSNQPQHF
d_call: TRBD1; j_call: TRBJ1-2; clone_size: once; v_call: TRBV18; cdr3_nt: TGTGCCAGCTCGCCGGACAGGTCTAGCTATGGCTACACCTTC; cdr3_aa: CASSPDRSSYGYTF
d_call: .; j_call: TRBJ2-5; clone_size: .; v_call: TRBV7-8; cdr3_nt: TGTGCCAGCAGCTTAGGCGGGACGAAGACCCAGTACTTC; cdr3_aa: CASSLGGTKTQYF
d_call: TRBD2; j_call: TRBJ2-3; clone_size: .; v_call: TRBV7-3; cdr3_nt: TGTGCCAGCAGCCCTCGACTAGCGGGGAGCACAGATACGCAGTATTTT; cdr3_aa: CASSPRLAGSTDTQYF
d_call: TRBD1; j_call: TRBJ1-1; clone_size: few; v_call: TRBV27; cdr3_nt: TGTGCCAGCAGTTTATCAGGGACAGGGTTGAACACTGAAGCTTTCTTT; cdr3_aa: CASSLSGTGLNTEAFF
d_call: .; j_call: TRBJ1-4; clone_size: few; v_call: TRBV19; cdr3_nt: TGTGCCGCTGCCAGGGACCAAGGGGAAAAACTGTTTTTT; cdr3_aa: CAAARDQGEKLFF
d_call: TRBD2; j_call: TRBJ2-2; clone_size: .; v_call: TRBV7-3; cdr3_nt: TGTGCCAGCAGCCCCGAGGGACTAGCTAGGGTCGGCGGGGAGCTGTTTTTT; cdr3_aa: CASSPEGLARVGGELFF
d_call: .; j_call: TRBJ1-2; clone_size: .; v_call: TRBV6-5; cdr3_nt: TGTGCCAGCAGTCGGGGACTGAACTATGGCTACACCTTC; cdr3_aa: CASSRGLNYGYTF
d_call: TRBD1; j_call: TRBJ2-7; clone_size: .; v_call: TRBV28; cdr3_nt: TGTGCCAGCAGTTTGAGAGGGGGCGGCCGGAACGAGCAGTACTTC; cdr3_aa: CASSLRGGGRNEQYF